These 28 T cell receptor gamma chains originate from one sample sequenced in a study of γδ T cells in repeated Plasmodium falciparum infection. Vgamma9/Vdelta2+ and Vdelta2-negative gammadelta T cells were flow-sorted from PBMC for bulk sequencing. TCRdb re-identified clones in the multiplex PCR reads via CATT. The top ten hold 33% of the sample, which has 25,000 to 30,000 gamma-chain clones, 3% seen once. The specimen sequenced was gamma-delta T cells from blood. These receptors were taken from a pool of human donors (malaria-infected and uninfected, not separated).

This clone was observed a handful of times. TCRdb attributes to this sequence the protein of a much larger clone, which differs from the DNA translation at residue 5; a read error is likely, and the protein displayed is translated from the DNA. The CDR3 DNA reads TGTGCCACCTGGTACAGGCCAGAATATTATAAGAAACTCTTT. Its translation is CATWYRPEYYKKLF. The chain carries TRGV3 and TRGJ1 or TRGJ2. TCRdb carries no J gene annotation; the J gene was assigned here by matching the DNA with germline. The CDR3 totals 14 residues. Germline V lookup: CDR1 VTNTFY, CDR2 YDVSTARD (reference sequence).

This clone was detected ten times or more. A read error likely explains why the TCRdb protein, taken from a much larger clone, differs from this DNA's translation at residue 8; the protein shown is translated from the DNA. The rearrangement joins TRGV9 to TRGJ1 or TRGJ2. V lost 2 bases and J lost 6; bases outside the gene matches: 7. CDR3 length: 13 amino acids. Germline V gene lookup returns CDR1 GITISATS and CDR2 ISYDGTV (reference sequence). The CDR3 is CALWEDSCYKKLF. In nucleotides, the CDR3 is TGTGCCTTGTGGGAGGACAGTTGTTATAAGAAACTCTTT.

This clone was found a few times. A read error likely explains why the TCRdb protein, taken from a much larger clone, differs from this DNA's translation at residue 16; the protein shown is translated from the DNA. There is no J gene call, but TRGV9 is given as the V gene. CDR3 length: 18 amino acids. Germline V gene data show CDR1 as GITISATS and CDR2 as ISYDGTV (reference sequence). CDR3 sequence reads: CALWEVHYGLGNYYKELF. The CDR3 DNA follows: TGTGCCTTGTGGGAGGTGCACTATGGACTAGGGAATTATTATAAGGAACTCTTT.

This clone was counted many times. TCRdb's protein for this DNA is that of a much larger clone and differs from the translation at residue 6, likely a read error; the protein shown is the DNA translation. The chain employs TRGV2 and TRGJ1 or TRGJ2. V was clipped by 2 bases and J by 7 bases; unmatched bases: 5. The CDR3 totals 12 residues. Looked up from germline, CDR1 is EGSNGY and CDR2 is YDSYNSKV. The DNA of the CDR3 is TGTGCCACCTGGGACGCGGGCTATAAGAAACTCTTT. It specifies CATWDAGYKKLF.

This clone was seen a few times. A far larger clone is one nucleotide away, so this likely arose from a read error. Other DNA sequences in the same sample also yield this CDR3. The gene calls are TRGV9 and TRGJ1 or TRGJ2. Here the J gene came from matching the DNA to germline, since TCRdb omits it. Germline V gene data show CDR1 as GITISATS and CDR2 as ISYDGTV (reference sequence). The CDR3 runs to 13 residues. The CDR3 DNA is TGTGCCCTGTGGGGAAAGAGTTATTATAAGAAACTCTTT. Encoded protein: CALWGKSYYKKLF.

This clone was counted only a few times. The TCRdb record carries a much larger clone's protein, which differs from this DNA's translation at residue 11; a read error is the likely cause, and the protein listed here is the DNA translation. The chain is built from TRGV9 and TRGJ1 or TRGJ2. No J segment appears in TCRdb, so it was assigned here by matching the sequence to germline. Per germline, CDR1 GITISATS and CDR2 ISYDGTV (reference sequence). The CDR3 runs to 17 residues. V lost 3 bases, J lost 3 bases, and 17 bases stayed unmatched. Here the CDR3 DNA reads TGTGCCTTGTGGGAGTTTCCGATGTCTGAGAGTTATTATAAGAAACTCTTT. This encodes CALWEFPMSESYYKKLF.

Many counts were recorded for this clone. This chain joins TRGV8 and TRGJ1 or TRGJ2. In the absence of a J gene in TCRdb, the DNA was matched to germline to assign it here. The CDR3 runs to 14 residues. Germline CDR1 and CDR2: VENAVY and YDSYNSRV. V was pared by 3 bases and J by 0 bases, with 5 bases of the junction left unmatched. This chain's CDR3 is CATWDLTNYYKKLF. For the CDR3, the DNA is TGTGCCACCTGGGATTTGACGAATTATTATAAGAAACTCTTT.

As for this clone: The TCRdb record carries a much larger clone's protein, which differs from this DNA's translation at residue 8; a read error is the likely cause, and the protein listed here is the DNA translation. CDR3 nucleotides: TGTGCCACCTGGGACGGCCCAAAGAAACTCTTT. This gives the protein CATWDGPKKLF. The chain joins TRGV5 to TRGJ1 or TRGJ2. As TCRdb names no J gene, one was assigned here on the basis of a DNA match to germline. From germline, CDR1 is VINAFY and CDR2 YDVSNSKD. The trim removed 3 bases at V and 10 bases at J, leaving 6 bases unmatched. This CDR3 has 11 residues.

This clone was observed many times. A far larger clone is one nucleotide away, so this likely arose from a read error. Other DNA sequences within the sample encode an identical CDR3. This sequence joins TRGV9 and TRGJ1 or TRGJ2. The ends lost 4 bases at V and 7 bases at J; junction bases unmatched: 16. Germline-derived CDR1 and CDR2 are GITISATS and ISYDGTV (reference sequence). The CDR3 spans 15 residues. DNA of the CDR3: TGTGCCTTGTGGGACCGCCTGCAAGGGAACTATAAGAAACTCTTT. Encoded protein: CALWDRLQGNYKKLF.

This clone has at least ten counts. The protein given by TCRdb reflects a much larger clone and differs at residue 6 from this DNA's translation, likely from a read error; the protein shown is the DNA's translation. The chain recombines TRGV8 with TRGJ1 or TRGJ2. Here the J gene was assigned by germline matching of the DNA, as TCRdb has none. With 2 bases clipped from V and 10 bases from J, the junction kept 8 bases outside the gene matches. Germline CDR1 reads VENAVY; CDR2 reads YDSYNSRV. CDR3 length: 12 amino acids. The DNA of the CDR3 is TGTGCCACCTGGGATAAGCCGTGGAAGAAACTCTTT. It specifies CATWDKPWKKLF.

Many counts were recorded for this clone. This chain links TRGV5 with TRGJ1 or TRGJ2. Trimming at V came to 5 bases and at J to 3 bases, leaving 13 bases not matched to a gene. The CDR3 is 15 amino acids. Germline-derived CDR1 and CDR2 are VINAFY and YDVSNSKD. The DNA of the CDR3 is TGTGCCACCTGGGTCCCGGATTGGTTTTATTATAAGAAACTCTTT. Translation gives CATWVPDWFYYKKLF.

This clone was seen repeatedly, ten times or more. TCRdb's protein for this DNA is that of a much larger clone and differs from the translation at residue 9, likely a read error; the protein shown is the DNA translation. No J gene was called, and the V gene is TRGV9. Germline-derived CDR1 and CDR2 are GITISATS and ISYDGTV (reference sequence). The CDR3 is 11 residues long. The CDR3 here is CALWEVHERLF. In DNA form, the CDR3 reads TGTGCCTTGTGGGAGGTGCATGAGAGACTCTTT.

Comment on this clone: The protein recorded in TCRdb matches a much larger clone and deviates from this DNA's translation at residue 4, suggesting a read error; the protein here is obtained by translating the DNA. This specimen includes other DNA sequences encoding the same CDR3. The rearrangement joins TRGV9 to TRGJ1 or TRGJ2. The J gene, missing from TCRdb, was assigned here through DNA to germline matching. The germline CDR1 and CDR2 sequences are GITISATS and ISYDGTV (reference sequence). The CDR3 has 11 residues. This CDR3 reads CALRDEVKKLF. In nucleotides, the CDR3 is TGTGCCTTGAGGGACGAAGTTAAGAAACTCTTT.

About this clone: This probably arose from a read error, given a far larger clone one base away. Other DNA sequences from this sample encode an identical CDR3 as well. In nucleotides, the CDR3 is TGTGCCTCAGGGGAGTTGGGCAAAAAGATCAAGGTATTT. This encodes CASGELGKKIKVF. J is TRGJP and V is TRGV9. The J gene was not available in TCRdb and was assigned here by matching the DNA to germline segments. Germline V lookup: CDR1 GITISATS, CDR2 ISYDGTV (reference sequence). CDR3 length equals 13 residues.

This clone was recorded a few times. A far larger clone is only one base removed, so a read error is likely. It is unclear where the CDR3 begins or ends on the DNA, so no DNA is shown, and the CDR3 is as TCRdb lists it. Other DNA sequences of this sample code for an identical CDR3. The V segment is TRGV5, and no J call was made. CDR1 and CDR2 (germline): VINAFY, YDVSNSKD. With termini counted, the CDR3 has 30 amino acids. Here the CDR3 reads CATWDSRVRNSLAVEQHLLSQVSIGRIQHF.

This clone was seen more than once but under ten times. The mismatch at residue 8 between this DNA's translation and the TCRdb protein of a much larger clone likely reflects a read error; the protein shown is translated from the DNA. The rearrangement joins TRGV9 to TRGJP. The J gene comes from matching the DNA to germline here; TCRdb lacks it. The germline CDR1 and CDR2 sequences are GITISATS and ISYDGTV (reference sequence). This CDR3 is built from 18 residues. V was pared by 1 base and J by 4 bases, with 7 bases of the junction left unmatched. CDR3 DNA: TGTGCCTTGTGGGAGGTTCATTCTCAAGAGTTGGGCAAAAAAATCAAGGTATTT. It specifies CALWEVHSQELGKKIKVF.

Comment on this clone: A read error likely explains why the TCRdb protein, taken from a much larger clone, differs from this DNA's translation at residues 3 and 17; the protein shown is translated from the DNA. The chain joins TRGV2 to TRGJP1. The J call may be mistaken, given a closer DNA end match to TRGJP. This CDR3 contains 18 residues. The germline V gene has CDR1 EGSNGY and CDR2 YDSYNSKV. The CDR3 region is CAASQMALKYTTGWFKVF. The CDR3 region has the DNA TGTGCCGCCTCCCAGATGGCTCTTAAATATACCACTGGTTGGTTCAAGGTATTT.

This clone was counted at least ten times. TCRdb lists the protein of a much larger clone for this DNA, which differs at residue 3, so this is likely a read error; the protein given here is translated from the DNA itself. The chain links TRGV9 to TRGJP. The CDR3 covers 16 residues. Germline V gene sequence: CDR1 GITISATS, CDR2 ISYDGTV (reference sequence). In DNA form, the CDR3 reads TGTGCCTCGTGGGAGGTGCGGGTGATGGGCAAAAAAATCAAGGTATTT. This encodes CASWEVRVMGKKIKVF.

The sample holds a few counts of this clone. This DNA translates differently at residue 5 from the TCRdb protein, which is that of a much larger clone; a read error is likely, and the protein shown is the DNA's own translation. The rearrangement joins TRGV9 to TRGJ1 or TRGJ2. TCRdb records no J gene; here it was assigned by comparing the DNA to germline. In germline, CDR1 is GITISATS, CDR2 ISYDGTV (reference sequence). V lost 4 bases and J lost 3; bases outside the gene matches: 9. The CDR3 is 14 residues long. The CDR3 loop is CALWDVHPYYKKLF. In DNA form, the CDR3 reads TGTGCCTTGTGGGATGTGCATCCTTATTATAAGAAACTCTTT.

This clone was detected ten times or more. This may stem from a read error, because a much larger clone lies one nucleotide away. It is unclear where the CDR3 begins or ends on the DNA, so no DNA is shown, and the CDR3 is as TCRdb lists it. The V gene call reads TRGV5; no J gene was called. Germline V CDR1 and CDR2: VINAFY, YDVSNSKD. A total of 32 residues make up the CDR3, ends included. The CDR3 here is CATWDRLGIIRNSLAVEQHLLSQVSIGRIQHF.

This clone was seen many times. This likely reflects a read error, since a far larger clone is one base away. It is unclear where the CDR3 begins or ends on the DNA, so no DNA is shown, and the CDR3 is as TCRdb lists it. For the V gene the call is TRGV9; the J gene has no call. The CDR3 is 31 amino acids in total, end residues counted. Germline CDR1 reads GITISATS; CDR2 reads ISYDGTV (reference sequence). The CDR3 protein is CALWEAIIIRNSLAVEQHLLSQVSIGRIQHF.

This clone showed up many times. This chain joins TRGV3 and TRGJP2. After removal of 3 bases from V and 0 bases from J, the junction contained 4 bases not matched to a gene. The CDR3 contains 15 residues. Germline V gene data show CDR1 as VTNTFY and CDR2 as YDVSTARD (reference sequence). CDR3: CATWDLYSSDWIKTF. The CDR3 coding sequence is TGTGCCACCTGGGACCTATATAGTAGTGATTGGATCAAGACGTTT.

Concerning this clone: TCRdb lists the protein of a much larger clone for this DNA, which differs at residue 5, so this is likely a read error; the protein given here is translated from the DNA itself. Other DNA sequences in the sample encode the same CDR3. The chain is built from TRGV9 and TRGJ1 or TRGJ2. TCRdb gives no J gene; it was assigned here by matching the DNA to germline. CDR1 and CDR2 from the germline V gene are GITISATS and ISYDGTV (reference sequence). The CDR3 spans 13 residues. The CDR3 coding sequence is TGTGCCTTGTGGGGGGTGCGAAGGTATAAGAAACTCTTT. Translated, it gives CALWGVRRYKKLF.

On this clone itself: A read error likely explains why the TCRdb protein, taken from a much larger clone, differs from this DNA's translation at residue 10; the protein shown is translated from the DNA. The chain uses TRGV2 and TRGJ1 or TRGJ2. Matching the DNA to germline supplied the J gene, which TCRdb does not give. The CDR3 contains 15 residues. V was clipped by 0 bases and J by 5 bases; unmatched bases: 10. The germline V gene encodes CDR1 EGSNGY and CDR2 YDSYNSKV. CDR3 sequence (DNA): TGTGCCACCTGGGACGGGCCAGAGAAGCATTATAAGAAACTCTTT. This sequence encodes CATWDGPEKHYKKLF.

This clone was seen ten or more times. The protein TCRdb lists belongs to a much larger clone and differs from this DNA's translation at residue 8, which points to a read error; the protein shown is made from the DNA. Here the CDR3 DNA reads TGTGCCACCTGGGATGGATACTGTTATAAGAAACTCTTT. It encodes CATWDGYCYKKLF. The genes are TRGV4 and TRGJ1 or TRGJ2. The J gene is absent in TCRdb and was assigned here via DNA matching to germline. The CDR3 is 13 amino acids. Germline V lookup: CDR1 EGSTGY, CDR2 YDSYTSSV. V trimming: 1 base; J trimming: 6 bases; junction bases outside the gene matches: 6.

This clone was observed a handful of times. The likely explanation is a read error, given a far larger clone one base away. The same CDR3 is also encoded by other DNA sequences in this sample. The chain has TRGV9 and TRGJ1 or TRGJ2. TCRdb lists no J gene, so it was determined here by aligning the DNA to germline. The germline gives CDR1 GITISATS, CDR2 ISYDGTV (reference sequence). V shed 2 bases and J 10 bases; nucleotides not matched to a gene: 11. This CDR3 region has 13 residues. CDR3 nucleotide sequence: TGTGCCTTGTGGGAGGCGCCCCTTTACAAGAAACTCTTT. The encoded protein is CALWEAPLYKKLF.

As to this clone: Translating this DNA gives a protein that differs at residue 3 from the TCRdb one, which belongs to a much larger clone; a read error is likely, and the protein shown is this translation. The rearrangement links TRGV4 to TRGJ1 or TRGJ2. Germline V gene data show CDR1 as EGSTGY and CDR2 as YDSYTSSV. This CDR3 has 15 amino acids. The CDR3 sequence: CASWDGPGRYYKKLF. The CDR3 DNA is TGTGCCTCCTGGGATGGGCCGGGTCGGTATTATAAGAAACTCTTT.

On this clone: Being one base from a much bigger clone, this may be a read error. This chain uses TRGV2 with TRGJP2. The J gene, not given by TCRdb, was assigned here from a germline match of the nucleotide sequence. The CDR3 is made up of 16 amino acids. Per the germline V gene, CDR1 is EGSNGY and CDR2 is YDSYNSKV. This CDR3 is CAPWDGGRAGDWIKTF. CDR3 coding DNA: TGTGCCCCCTGGGACGGGGGGAGGGCGGGTGATTGGATCAAGACGTTT.